Shown below are 11 T cell receptor beta chains from a single sample sequenced in a study of T cell changes during pregnancy in multiple sclerosis. The repertoire was sequenced with immunoSEQ multiplex PCR; TCRdb's copy has only in-frame clones and lacks some. Of tens of thousands of clones in the sample, around 93% were seen once. Sample: peripheral blood, taken after pregnancy. These receptors all come from a female donor with multiple sclerosis, enrolled in a pregnancy study.

This chain links TRBV10-3 with TRBJ1-2, with 9 nucleotides matching TRBD1. This CDR3 is built from 14 residues. The ends lost 6 bases at V and 6 bases at J; junction bases unmatched: 8. Per the germline V gene, CDR1 is ENHRY and CDR2 is SYGVKD. The CDR3 DNA follows: TGTGCCATCAGGGGGACAGGGAAGAGCCATGGCTACACCTTC. Protein: CAIRGTGKSHGYTF.

J is TRBJ2-7 and V is TRBV21-1; the D call in the table, TRBD1, was not verified against the DNA. TRBV21-1 is tagged as a pseudogene. The CDR3 consists of 17 residues. The CDR3 DNA follows: TGTGCCAGCAGCATCGACCGAAGGACAGTGAGCTCCTACGAGCAGTACTTC. Amino acids: CASSIDRRTVSSYEQYF.

V is TRBV2 and J is TRBJ2-1; no firm D call. The V gene's germline CDR1 is SNHLY and CDR2 FYNNEI. CDR3 length equals 12 residues. The ends were cut back, 11 bases at V and 3 bases at J, with 11 bases in the middle. As DNA, the CDR3 is TGTGCCTGCGGAGAGTTCTACAATGAGCAGTTCTTC. Residues: CACGEFYNEQFF.

The rearrangement links TRBV5-1 to TRBJ2-7; D perhaps matches TRBD1 (6 bases). Trimming shortened V by 3 bases and J by 3 bases, and 7 bases separated the two germline ends. This CDR3 is built from 12 residues. Germline V lookup: CDR1 SGHRS, CDR2 YFSETQ. The CDR3 is CASSSQGYEQYF. The CDR3 nucleotides read TGCGCCAGCAGCTCACAGGGCTACGAGCAGTACTTC.

This chain links TRBV7-9 with TRBJ2-5; D might be TRBD1 (5 bases). Germline V gene data show CDR1 as SEHNR and CDR2 as FQNEAQ (reference sequence). This CDR3 spans 13 amino acids. V was cut by 8 bases and J by 3 bases, with 13 bases left in between. CDR3 bases: TGTGCCAGCGCAGGGAATAACGAAGAGACCCAGTACTTC. Encoded protein: CASAGNNEETQYF.

The chain employs TRBV4-2 and TRBJ2-5, with 9 bases lining up with TRBD2. CDR3 length: 17 amino acids. Looked up from germline, CDR1 is LGHNA and CDR2 is YNFKEQ. Losses at the gene ends were 3 bases for V and 5 bases for J; bases not matched to a gene: 13. Written as DNA, the CDR3 is TGTGCCAGCAGCCATGTCCCCCCCCCTAGCGGGATCGAGACCCAGTACTTC. Its protein product is CASSHVPPPSGIETQYF.

The chain joins TRBV7-3 to TRBJ2-1, with 9 bases fitting TRBD2. Germline lookup yields CDR1 SGHTA and CDR2 FQGTGA. The CDR3 runs to 15 residues. V shed 5 bases and J 9 bases; nucleotides not matched to a gene: 11. The CDR3 loop is CASSLTSGPVTEQFF. The CDR3 DNA follows: TGTGCCAGCAGCCTCACTAGCGGGCCCGTCACTGAGCAGTTCTTC.

V gene TRBV7-4 combines with J gene TRBJ1-5; D is perhaps TRBD1 (5 bases). The length of the CDR3 is 18 residues. The germline V gene has CDR1 SGHVT and CDR2 SQSDAQ. V was cut by 5 bases and J by 0 bases, with 20 bases left in between. CDR3 in DNA: TGTGCCAGCAGCGGAGCGGGCCAGGGAAAATATAGCAATCAGCCCCAGCATTTT. This sequence encodes CASSGAGQGKYSNQPQHF.

V and J are TRBV6-4 and TRBJ2-1; 12 bases map to TRBD2. The CDR3 length is 15 residues. CDR1 and CDR2 (germline): MRHNA, SNTAGT. V lost 3 bases, J lost 6 bases, and 3 bases stayed unmatched. The CDR3 is CASSEGLAGVNEQFF. As DNA, the CDR3 is TGTGCCAGCAGTGAGGGACTAGCGGGCGTCAATGAGCAGTTCTTC.

This clone occurred a few times. V is TRBV9 and J is TRBJ1-1, with 10 bases lining up with TRBD1. Germline V gene data show CDR1 as SGDLS and CDR2 as YYNGEE. This CDR3 region has 14 residues. V trimming: 3 bases; J trimming: 6 bases; junction bases outside the gene matches: 5. As DNA, the CDR3 is TGTGCCAGCAGCGAGAGACAGGGGGCTGCTGAAGCTTTCTTT. Its translation is CASSERQGAAEAFF.

The sample holds one count of this clone. The chain couples TRBV28 to TRBJ2-7; 7 bases match TRBD2. Looked up from germline, CDR1 is MDHEN and CDR2 is SYDVKM. The CDR3 sequence is 13 residues long. J gave up 7 bases and V 8 bases, and 11 bases lay outside the gene matches. In DNA form, the CDR3 reads TGTGCCAGCCTACTCCCCGGGAGGTCGGAGCAGTACTTC. It yields the protein CASLLPGRSEQYF.